This T cell receptor (beta chain) stems from a study of shared clonotypes between healthy human individuals. Per the germline V gene, CDR1 is MGHRA and CDR2 is YSYEKL. This CDR3 contains 14 residues. After removal of 6 bases from V and 5 bases from J, the junction contained 7 bases not matched to a gene. Healthy and HIV-negative, the adult donors had no recent acute infections or vaccinations. Profiling relied on immunoSEQ multiplex PCR, and the TCRdb table lists in-frame clones only, not all of them. The sample lists around 550,000 clones, approximately 95% seen once, with approximately 0.062% in the top ten.

Specimen: naive CD4+ T cells sorted from blood. Sample subset: CD45RA+ positively selected. This TCR came from a woman aged 25 to 45 in good health. This sequence joins TRBV4-1 and TRBJ2-5, with 9 bases fitting TRBD1. The CDR3 region is CASSRTGEGETQYF. In nucleotides, the CDR3 is TGCGCCAGCAGTCGGACAGGGGAAGGGGAGACCCAGTACTTC.